The 14 T cell receptor beta chains presented below share a single source sample, sequenced in a study of blood T cells in healthy people across ages. Primers used in a second PCR of about 6 to 11 cycles were a sample-barcoded 5' primer and a J-beta primer mix. From the 5' RACE reads, TCRdb called clonotypes with MiXCR, one entry per CDR3 protein. The data hold over a million distinct CDR3 sequences, with 45% to 70% observed a single time. The sequenced sample was blood. Every receptor here comes from a man aged 18 to 29 in good health.

V gene TRBV5-1 combines with J gene TRBJ2-7; possibly TRBD2 for D (5 bases). The germline gives CDR1 SGHRS, CDR2 YFSETQ. The V end lost 4 bases, the J end lost 5 bases, and 16 bases lay between the germline ends. This CDR3 contains 14 residues. CDR3: CASSRAVPADEQYF. CDR3 sequence (DNA): TGCGCCAGCAGCCGAGCGGTCCCTGCGGACGAGCAGTACTTC.

V gene TRBV10-3 combines with J gene TRBJ2-7; D call uncertain. The V gene's germline CDR1 is ENHRY and CDR2 SYGVKD. The V gene lost 4 bases and the J gene lost 6 bases, with 13 bases spanning the gap. The CDR3 contains 13 residues. CDR3: CAISVGVSSEQYF. The CDR3 DNA is TGTGCCATCAGTGTGGGCGTCTCATCCGAGCAGTACTTC.

The genes are TRBV29-1 and TRBJ2-3; D call uncertain. V was shortened by 2 bases and J by 2 bases, with 14 bases between the two germline ends. This CDR3 has 15 amino acids. Germline CDR1 SQVTM, CDR2 ANQGSEA. The CDR3 sequence is CSVEKARYDTDTQYF. As DNA, the CDR3 is TGCAGCGTTGAAAAGGCCAGATATGACACAGATACGCAGTATTTT.

The table lists this clonotype with a few counts. The V gene is TRBV7-9, the J gene TRBJ2-5; 8 nucleotides agree with TRBD1. The CDR3 contains 15 residues. V was pared by 7 bases and J by 4 bases, with 11 bases of the junction left unmatched. The germline CDR1 and CDR2 sequences are SEHNR and FQNEAQ (reference sequence). The CDR3 sequence: CASTPSLGQGETQYF. The CDR3, as DNA: TGTGCCAGCACCCCATCGCTCGGACAGGGAGAGACCCAGTACTTC.

This chain connects TRBV14 to TRBJ2-1; D is unresolved. CDR1 is SGHDN and CDR2 is FVKESK in the germline V gene. Trimming left V 1 base short and J 8 bases short, with 18 bases between. There are 16 residues in the CDR3. The CDR3 spells CASSQGLRLLVHEQFF. The CDR3 nucleotides are TGTGCCAGCAGCCAAGGTCTGAGACTTCTGGTCCATGAGCAGTTCTTC.

This chain links TRBV29-1 with TRBJ1-2; 10 nucleotides match TRBD1. With V trimmed by 2 bases and J by 8 bases, 5 bases remained unmatched. This CDR3 is 13 amino acids long. In germline, CDR1 is SQVTM, CDR2 ANQGSEA. The CDR3 DNA is TGCAGCGTTGAACCCGACAGGGGGCCCGGCTACACCTTC. As protein: CSVEPDRGPGYTF.

The chain has TRBV3-1 and TRBJ2-5, with a weak D call TRBD2 (5 bases). The germline V gene encodes CDR1 LGHDT and CDR2 YNNKEL (reference sequence). The CDR3 loop spans 15 amino acids. V shed 2 bases and J shed 2 bases, with 12 bases lying between them. DNA of the CDR3: TGTGCCAGCAGCCAACACCAGCGGATTCAAGAGACCCAGTACTTC. This gives the protein CASSQHQRIQETQYF.

This clonotype was seen a handful of times. V gene TRBV25-1 combines with J gene TRBJ2-5, with unresolved D. Trimming removed 3 bases at V and 2 bases at J, with 4 bases between. Per germline, CDR1 MGHDK and CDR2 SYGVNS. This CDR3 is 12 amino acids long. CDR3 sequence reads: CASSDRQETQYF. The CDR3 region has the DNA TGTGCCAGCAGTGACCGGCAAGAGACCCAGTACTTC.

About this clonotype itself: One end of the junction varies from germline; a read error may be responsible. The CDR3 protein is CASGLFKDKGKNIQYF. CDR3 sequence (DNA): TGTGCCAGCGGCTTATTCAAGGACAAGGGCAAAAACATTCAGTACTTC. The V call is TRBV7-9, the J call TRBJ2-5; tentative D call: TRBD1 (5 bases). The closer fit of TRBJ2-4 to the DNA end suggests the J call may be wrong. Germline CDR1 and CDR2: SEHNR and FQNEAQ (reference sequence). CDR3 size: 16 residues.

This clonotype appeared a few times. The chain has TRBV20-1 and TRBJ2-1; D gene unclear. The V end was cut by 1 base, the J end by 7 bases, with 14 bases between. CDR3 length equals 14 residues. The germline V gene encodes CDR1 DFQATT and CDR2 SNEGSKA (reference sequence). The CDR3 here is CSARGPHLVNEQFF. The DNA for the CDR3 is TGCAGTGCTAGAGGTCCACACTTGGTAAATGAGCAGTTCTTC.

The chain has TRBV12-3 or TRBV12-4 and TRBJ1-6; no firm D call. With 6 bases removed from V and 7 bases from J, the gap between germline ends came to 13 bases. The CDR3 has 14 amino acids. CDR3 DNA: TGTGCCAGCAGCCCGGGAGATGGAAATTCACCCCTCCACTTT. Residues: CASSPGDGNSPLHF.

The rearrangement uses TRBV5-1 and TRBJ2-1, with D maybe TRBD1 (6 bases). Germline V gene sequence: CDR1 SGHRS, CDR2 YFSETQ. The CDR3 totals 15 residues. V was cut by 4 bases and J by 5 bases, with 16 bases left in between. CDR3 sequence reads: CASSRARDTNNEQFF. The CDR3 DNA sequence: TGCGCCAGCAGCCGAGCCCGGGACACGAACAATGAGCAGTTCTTC.

The chain carries TRBV30 and TRBJ2-7, with 10 positions matching TRBD2. CDR1 is GTSNPN and CDR2 is SVGIG in the germline V gene (reference sequence). The CDR3 totals 14 residues. Losses at the gene ends were 4 bases for V and 2 bases for J; bases not matched to a gene: 5. The CDR3 DNA reads TGTGCCTGGATTAGGACTAGCGGAACCTACGAGCAGTACTTC. This sequence encodes CAWIRTSGTYEQYF.

This clonotype showed up just a few times. The CDR3 sequence is CASSLIGPSDYEQYF. The CDR3 region has the DNA TGTGCCAGCAGCTTGATAGGCCCGTCTGATTACGAGCAGTACTTC. The chain carries TRBV5-5 and TRBJ2-7; D unclear. Trimming stripped 1 base from V and 4 bases from J, with 15 bases between. The CDR3 runs 15 residues. Per germline, CDR1 SGHKS and CDR2 YYEKEE (reference sequence).